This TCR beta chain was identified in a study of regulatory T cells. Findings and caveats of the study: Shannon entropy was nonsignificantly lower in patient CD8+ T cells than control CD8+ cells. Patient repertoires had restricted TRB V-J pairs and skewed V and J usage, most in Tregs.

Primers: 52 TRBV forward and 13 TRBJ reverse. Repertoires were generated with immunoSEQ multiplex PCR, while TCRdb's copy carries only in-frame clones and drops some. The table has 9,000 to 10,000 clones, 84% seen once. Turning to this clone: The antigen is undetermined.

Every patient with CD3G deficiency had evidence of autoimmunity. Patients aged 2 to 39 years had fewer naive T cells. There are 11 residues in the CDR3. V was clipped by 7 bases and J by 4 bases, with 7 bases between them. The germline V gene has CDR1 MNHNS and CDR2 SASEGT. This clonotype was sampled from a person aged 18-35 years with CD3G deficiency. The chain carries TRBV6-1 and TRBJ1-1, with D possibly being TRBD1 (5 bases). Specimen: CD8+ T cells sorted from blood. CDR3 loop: CASKRGTEAFF. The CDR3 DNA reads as TGTGCCAGCAAGAGGGGCACTGAAGCTTTCTTT.